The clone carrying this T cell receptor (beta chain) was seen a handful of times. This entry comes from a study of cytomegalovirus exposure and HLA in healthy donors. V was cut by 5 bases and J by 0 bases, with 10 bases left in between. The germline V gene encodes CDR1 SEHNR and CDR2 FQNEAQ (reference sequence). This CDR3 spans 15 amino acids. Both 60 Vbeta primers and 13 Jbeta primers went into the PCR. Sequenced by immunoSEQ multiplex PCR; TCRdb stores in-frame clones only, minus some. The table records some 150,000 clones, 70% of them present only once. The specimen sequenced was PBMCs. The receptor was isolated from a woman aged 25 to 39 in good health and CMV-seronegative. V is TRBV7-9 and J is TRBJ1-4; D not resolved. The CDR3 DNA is TGTGCCAGCAGCCTGACATCTCCAACTAATGAAAAACTGTTTTTT. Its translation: CASSLTSPTNEKLFF.